This T cell receptor (beta chain) is from a study of T-cell memory formation after mild COVID-19 (dated by TCRdb to the early 2020s). With regard to the full study: Most TCR sequence clusters were specific to one of the two donors. Two young, previously healthy adult volunteers made up the cohort, one male and one female. Longitudinal TCRalpha and TCRbeta repertoire sequencing tracked T-cell clones expanding and contracting after mild COVID-19 in two donors.

Ficoll-Paque density gradient centrifugation was the method used to isolate PBMCs. Measured from the cysteine to the phenylalanine, the CDR3 is 15 residues long. CDR3 DNA only is kept here, 45 bases in frame from base 1. Clipping removes 7 bases from V and 4 bases from J, with 9 as the unmatched junction base count. CDR1 and CDR2 were assigned from the germline V gene as MNHEY and SVGAGI. Overall study results and their limits: Clones that contracted from day 15 to 85 showed balanced CD4/CD8 phenotypes, whereas a second wave of clones that expanded from day 15 to 37 leaned towards CD4+. Contracting CD4+ clones appeared mostly in the CM and EM memory subsets, whereas CD8+ clones were enriched in EMRA. Whether the second-wave clones peaking on day 37 were SARS-CoV-2 specific was not confirmed. Only two mild cases were covered in the study, and larger cohorts including severe cases with pre-infection samples were considered necessary. The detection of some responding clones in pre-infection memory suggests that pre-existing cross-reactive memory T cells joined the SARS-CoV-2 response.

The instrument given in TCRdb is Illumina NovaSeq 6000. TCRalpha and TCRbeta cDNA libraries were built by 5'RACE with constant-segment primers, adding sample barcodes and unique molecular identifiers. Trizol reagent was used to extract RNA from every sample. Library amplification was performed in two PCR steps, and a second sample barcode and Illumina TruSeq adapters were introduced in the second step. Libraries were sequenced on an Illumina NovaSeq with 2 x 150 bp paired-end reads. For the original study's pipeline: Demultiplexing of reads and collapsing into UMI-guided consensus sequences were performed with migec v1.2.7. Using mixcr v2.1.11, UMI consensuses were aligned to TRA and TRB V and J templates and then assembled into clonotypes. A clonotype was counted as expanded or contracted only if both edgeR and NoisET called the change significant, with noise models trained on biological replicates. For edgeR calls, the thresholds were a false discovery rate-adjusted p below 0.01 and a log2 fold-change of 1. PCA with hierarchical clustering of max-normalized trajectories of the 1000 most abundant clonotypes was used as exploratory dynamics analysis. The CD4 or CD8 phenotype of responding clones was assigned using the separately sequenced CD4+ and CD8+ repertoires. TCRdb applied fastp at Q25 and MiXCR to the public reads, then kept only in-frame beta chains. Rows with one shared CDR3 protein collapse into an entry with the most common genes and DNA. TCRdb's processing, not the authors', yielded these V and J calls. The sample data list 100,000 to 150,000 distinct CDR3 sequences, and over 15% of these were observed just once. Over 4% of the sample belongs to the ten largest clones.

Details on this clonotype: There is no known antigen for this receptor. No base qualities exist here, and no much larger clone lies one base off it.

The sample was PBMCs or a T cell subset sorted from them (not recorded which). The rearranged chain carries TRBV6-5 and TRBJ1-3; 8 bases in the junction line up with TRBD1. This TCR derives from a young man who had mild COVID-19 (a few samples of this study predate the infection). The sample titles of this study are shuffled in the database, so cell type and time point are left out; the donor was told from shared clones. Here is the DNA: TGTGCCAGCATTATGACAGGGGTTGGAGGAAACACCATATATTTT. It translates as CASIMTGVGGNTIYF.